This T cell receptor beta chain stems from a study of blood T cell repertoires in COVID-19. Enrolled during active infection, Seattle patients were then followed longitudinally. In the authors' methods: It was from reference gene primer amplification that nucleated cell counts were estimated. Clones were read by immunoSEQ multiplex PCR, and TCRdb kept only the in-frame ones, dropping some. That table is the source of V, J and clone size, and D and trimming were worked out from the DNA. The table has around 190,000 clones, around nine tenths seen once. This TCR was recovered from a man over 45 with COVID-19, enrolled during active disease. Input material: peripheral blood.

CDR3 residues: CASNVQGLAEETQYF. As DNA, the CDR3 is TGTGCCAGCAACGTCCAAGGACTAGCGGAAGAGACCCAGTACTTC. The rearrangement uses TRBV5-8 and TRBJ2-5; 10 bases line up with TRBD2. V shed 6 bases and J 3 bases; nucleotides not matched to a gene: 8. In germline, CDR1 is SGHTS, CDR2 YDEGEE. This CDR3 spans 15 amino acids.